This T cell receptor (beta chain) came from a study of early T cells in non-severe SARS-CoV-2 infection. Whole-study context: Chains stayed unpaired after sequencing of bulk RNA from unsorted whole blood.

This clonotype was counted at least ten times. Each cDNA molecule carried a unique molecular identifier. TCRdb redid the calling of the 5' RACE reads with MiXCR, one entry per CDR3 protein. The repertoire holds fewer than 35,000 distinct CDR3 sequences, with around 5.8% as singletons. The TCR sequence derives from an adult who was a healthcare worker with PCR-confirmed SARS-CoV-2 infection or an uninfected control (not recorded which). Sequenced sample: whole blood.

As DNA, the CDR3 is TGCGCCAGCAGGGCCGGGACAGGGGCCACTGAGCAGTTCTTC. Its protein is CASRAGTGATEQFF. The V gene is TRBV10-2, the J gene TRBJ2-1; TRBD1 agrees at 10 bases. V shed 6 bases and J 9 bases; nucleotides not matched to a gene: 8. Germline V CDR1 and CDR2: WSHSY, SAAADI. There are 14 residues in the CDR3.